A single T cell receptor (beta chain) is shown here with its context. How the authors handled the data: Amplifying reference gene primers gave estimates of nucleated cell counts. The data were produced by immunoSEQ multiplex PCR, yet TCRdb's version contains in-frame clones alone and is incomplete. D and trimming come from the DNA, and the V and J calls and clone size come from that table. The sample records about 150,000 clones, 78% being singletons. Trimming took 5 bases from V and 3 from J, leaving 8 bases between them. CDR3 length: 13 amino acids. Germline CDR1 reads KGHSH; CDR2 reads LQKENI. This sample was included in a study of blood T cell repertoires in COVID-19. Study overall: COVID-19 samples collected from the United States, Italy and Spain covered acute and convalescent phases. In each case, the material was cDNA or gDNA derived from T cells, B-cell-depleted T cells, or PBMCs.

The chain uses TRBV18 and TRBJ1-5; D remains unclear. This clonotype was sampled from an elderly man with acute or convalescent COVID-19. Input material: peripheral blood. The DNA for the CDR3 is TGTGCCAGCTCATCGGGTCCCAATCAGCCCCAGCATTTT. It yields the protein CASSSGPNQPQHF.